A single sample is the source of the 7 T cell receptor beta chains below, sequenced in a study of T cells after yellow fever vaccination. Via MiXCR, TCRdb re-called the 5' RACE reads, giving one row per CDR3 protein. The sample shows 250,000 to 300,000 distinct CDR3 sequences, around 4.9% of them seen only once. The sequences come from CD4+ T cells sorted from PBMCs, collected on the day of the yellow fever booster vaccination. These receptor sequences come from a man aged 18 to 30 who received the YFV17D yellow fever vaccine.

This clonotype has only a few counts. The genes are TRBV20-1 and TRBJ2-7; TRBD1 aligns across 9 bases. Germline values: CDR1 DFQATT, CDR2 SNEGSKA (reference sequence). CDR3 length: 14 amino acids. J was trimmed by 4 bases and V by 5 bases; bases with no gene match: 9. Written as DNA, the CDR3 is TGCAGTGCTGCTAAGGGACAGGGAGGTTACGAGCAGTACTTC. Its translation: CSAAKGQGGYEQYF.

CDR3 coding DNA: TGTGCCAGCAGCTGGGGGGCGCAGGGGGATGGATACAATGAGCAGTTCTTC. Residues: CASSWGAQGDGYNEQFF. This sequence joins TRBV5-6 and TRBJ2-1; D might be TRBD1 (7 bases). V gave up 3 bases and J gave up 4 bases, with 20 bases separating them. CDR3 length equals 17 residues. In germline, CDR1 is SGHDT, CDR2 YYEEEE. Filled out from reference TRBV5-6 and TRBJ2-1, the complete variable domain reads DAGVTQSPTHLIKTRGQQVTLRCSPKSGHDTVSWYQQALGQGPQFIFQYYEEEERQRGNFPDRFSGHQFPNYSSELNVNALLLGDSALYLCASSWGAQGDGYNEQFFGPGTRLTVL.

V gene TRBV20-1 combines with J gene TRBJ2-7; 14 bases line up with TRBD2. CDR1 is DFQATT, CDR2 SNEGSKA, per germline (reference sequence). V lost 3 bases, J lost 3 bases, and 4 bases stayed unmatched. The length of the CDR3 is 15 residues. The CDR3 loop reads CSARAGTSGSYEQYF. Here the CDR3 DNA reads TGCAGTGCTAGGGCCGGGACTAGCGGGAGCTACGAGCAGTACTTC.

The chain has TRBV19 and TRBJ1-4, with D possibly matching TRBD1 (6 bases). V lost 10 bases, J lost 6 bases, and 12 bases lay in between. CDR1 LNHDA and CDR2 SQIVND come from the germline V gene (reference sequence). CDR3 length: 12 residues. The CDR3 protein is CATQGHHEKLFF. The CDR3, as DNA: TGTGCCACCCAGGGGCATCATGAAAAACTGTTTTTT.

This clonotype was detected many times. The chain is built from TRBV4-1 and TRBJ1-2; D is ambiguous. The CDR3 is 14 amino acids. Trimming removed 1 base from V and 7 bases from J, with 13 bases in between. Germline V lookup: CDR1 MGHRA, CDR2 YSYEKL. CDR3 nucleotides: TGCGCCAGCAGCCAAGTAGTCGGGGTTGGTGGCTACACCTTC. Protein product: CASSQVVGVGGYTF.

This clonotype was seen a few times. The chain recombines TRBV7-2 with TRBJ1-5, with a weak D call TRBD1 (6 bases). With 2 bases removed from V and 6 bases from J, the gap between germline ends came to 14 bases. This CDR3 comprises 15 residues. Germline CDR1 SGHTA, CDR2 FQGNSA. The CDR3 is CASSLTGANSQPQHF. The CDR3 DNA reads TGTGCCAGCAGCTTAACGGGGGCGAATAGTCAGCCCCAGCATTTT.

This rearrangement joins TRBV3-1 to TRBJ1-1; the D gene is possibly TRBD1 (5 bases). The germline V gene encodes CDR1 LGHDT and CDR2 YNNKEL (reference sequence). This CDR3 is 13 amino acids long. Trimming shortened V by 10 bases and J by 6 bases, and 18 bases separated the two germline ends. CDR3 in amino acids: CATRREGKAEAFF. In DNA form, the CDR3 reads TGTGCCACCCGCCGCGAGGGGAAAGCTGAAGCTTTCTTT.